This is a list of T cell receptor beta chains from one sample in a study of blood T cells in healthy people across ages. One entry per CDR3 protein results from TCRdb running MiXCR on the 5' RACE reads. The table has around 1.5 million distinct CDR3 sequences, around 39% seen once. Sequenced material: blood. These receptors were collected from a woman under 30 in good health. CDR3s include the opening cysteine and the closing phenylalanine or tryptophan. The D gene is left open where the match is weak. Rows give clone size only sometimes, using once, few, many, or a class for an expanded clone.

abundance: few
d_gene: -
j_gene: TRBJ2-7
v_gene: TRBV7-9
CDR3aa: CASSHGPAHYEQYF
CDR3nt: TGTGCCAGCAGCCACGGTCCGGCCCACTACGAGCAGTACTTC

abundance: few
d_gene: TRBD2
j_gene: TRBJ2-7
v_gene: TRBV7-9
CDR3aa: CASSLEKPGGVYEQYF
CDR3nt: TGTGCCAGCAGCTTAGAAAAACCGGGGGGGGTCTACGAGCAGTACTTC

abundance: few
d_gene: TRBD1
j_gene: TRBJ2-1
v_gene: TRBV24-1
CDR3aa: CATSDSSSGTGGYNEQFF
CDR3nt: TGTGCCACCAGTGATTCAAGCTCGGGGACAGGGGGGTACAATGAGCAGTTCTTC

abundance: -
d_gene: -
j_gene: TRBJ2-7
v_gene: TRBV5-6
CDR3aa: CASSWDINEQYF
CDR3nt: TGTGCCAGCAGCTGGGACATCAACGAGCAGTACTTC

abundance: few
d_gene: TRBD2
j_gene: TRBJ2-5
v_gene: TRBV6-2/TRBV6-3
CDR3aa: CASSRGTSAQETQYF
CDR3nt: TGTGCCAGCAGTAGAGGGACTAGCGCCCAAGAGACCCAGTACTTC

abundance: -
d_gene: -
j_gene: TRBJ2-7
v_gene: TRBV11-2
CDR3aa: CASSLDLGTYEQYF
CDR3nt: TGTGCCAGCAGCTTAGATTTGGGTACCTACGAGCAGTACTTC

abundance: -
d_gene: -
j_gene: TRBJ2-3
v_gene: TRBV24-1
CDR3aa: CATSGNRITDTQYF
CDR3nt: TGTGCCACCAGTGGAAACAGGATTACAGATACGCAGTATTTT

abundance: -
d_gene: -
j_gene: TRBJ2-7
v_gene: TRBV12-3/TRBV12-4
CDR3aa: CASSFGSRPQPYEQYF
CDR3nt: TGTGCCAGCAGTTTCGGTAGCCGGCCCCAACCCTACGAGCAGTACTTC

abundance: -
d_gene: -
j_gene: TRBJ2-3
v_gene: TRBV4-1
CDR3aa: CASSQTSGTDTDTQYF
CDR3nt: TGCGCCAGCAGCCAAACTTCAGGGACGGACACAGATACGCAGTATTTT

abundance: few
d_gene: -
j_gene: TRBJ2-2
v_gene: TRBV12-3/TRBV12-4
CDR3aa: CASSPRRTGELFF
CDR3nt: TGTGCCAGCAGCCCTAGGCGAACCGGGGAGCTGTTTTTT

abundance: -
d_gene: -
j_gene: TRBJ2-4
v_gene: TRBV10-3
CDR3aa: CAISEPGRENIQYF
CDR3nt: TGTGCCATCAGTGAACCGGGACGGGAAAACATTCAGTACTTC

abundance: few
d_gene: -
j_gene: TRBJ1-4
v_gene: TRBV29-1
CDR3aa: CSVRGAAGGEKLFF
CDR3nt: TGCAGCGTCCGCGGCGCCGCGGGTGGGGAAAAACTGTTTTTT

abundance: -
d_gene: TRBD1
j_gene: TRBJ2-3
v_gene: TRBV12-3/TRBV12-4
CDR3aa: CASSIQGMSDTQYF
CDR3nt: TGTGCCAGCAGCATACAGGGGATGTCAGATACGCAGTATTTT

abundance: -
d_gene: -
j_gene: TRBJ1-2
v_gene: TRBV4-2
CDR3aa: CASSQGLYNYGYTF
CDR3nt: TGTGCCAGCAGCCAAGGGCTTTATAACTATGGCTACACCTTC

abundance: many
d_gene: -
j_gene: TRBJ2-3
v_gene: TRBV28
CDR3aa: CASSGGAPDTQYF
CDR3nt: TGTGCCAGCAGTGGGGGAGCCCCAGATACGCAGTATTTT

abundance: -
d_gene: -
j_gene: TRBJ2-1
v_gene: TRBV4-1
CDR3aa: CASSQAFPGGGMGNEQFF
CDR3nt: TGCGCCAGCAGCCAAGCGTTCCCAGGGGGGGGAATGGGGAATGAGCAGTTCTTC

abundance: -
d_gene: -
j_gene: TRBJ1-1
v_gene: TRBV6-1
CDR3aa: CASSGPHTGNTEAFF
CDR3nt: TGTGCCAGCAGCGGGCCACACACAGGGAACACTGAAGCTTTCTTT

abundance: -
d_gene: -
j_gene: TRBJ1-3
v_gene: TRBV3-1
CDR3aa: CASSPRGNTIYF
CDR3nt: TGTGCCAGCAGCCCTCGTGGGAACACCATATATTTT

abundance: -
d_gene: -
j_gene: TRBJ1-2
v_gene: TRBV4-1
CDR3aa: CASSQDGALSYGYTF
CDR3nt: TGCGCCAGCAGCCAAGATGGTGCCCTATCCTATGGCTACACCTTC

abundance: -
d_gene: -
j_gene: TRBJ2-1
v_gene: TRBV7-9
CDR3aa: CASTPVGTDLHEQFF
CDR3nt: TGTGCCAGCACACCCGTAGGGACCGATTTACATGAGCAGTTCTTC

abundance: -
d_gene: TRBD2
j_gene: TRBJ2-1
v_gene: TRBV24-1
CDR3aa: CATSEGTSGRLSHNEQFF
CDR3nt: TGTGCCACCAGTGAGGGGACTAGCGGGAGACTTTCCCACAATGAGCAGTTCTTC

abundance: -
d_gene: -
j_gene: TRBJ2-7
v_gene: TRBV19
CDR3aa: CASSISGTSGYEQYF
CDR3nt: TGTGCCAGTAGTATCTCCGGGACCTCCGGATACGAGCAGTACTTC

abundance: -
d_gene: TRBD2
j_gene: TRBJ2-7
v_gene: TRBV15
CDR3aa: CATSRSGLAGGREQYF
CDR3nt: TGTGCCACCAGCAGATCCGGACTAGCGGGAGGTCGCGAGCAGTACTTC

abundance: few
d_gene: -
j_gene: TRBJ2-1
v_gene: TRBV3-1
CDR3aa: CASSQDPWTPYNEQFF
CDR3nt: TGTGCCAGCAGCCAAGATCCGTGGACTCCCTACAATGAGCAGTTCTTC

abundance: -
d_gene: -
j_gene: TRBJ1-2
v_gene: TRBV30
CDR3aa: CAWSDGQPSNYGYTF
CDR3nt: TGTGCCTGGAGTGATGGACAGCCTTCTAACTATGGCTACACCTTC

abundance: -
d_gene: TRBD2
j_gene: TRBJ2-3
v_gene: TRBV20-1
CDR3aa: CSASSNLAGGRTDTQYF
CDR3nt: TGCAGTGCTAGCTCCAATCTAGCGGGGGGTCGCACAGATACGCAGTATTTT

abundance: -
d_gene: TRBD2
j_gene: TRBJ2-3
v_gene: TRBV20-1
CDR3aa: CSASIAGGPRGTDTQYF
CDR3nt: TGCAGTGCTAGTATAGCGGGAGGGCCTCGGGGCACAGATACGCAGTATTTT

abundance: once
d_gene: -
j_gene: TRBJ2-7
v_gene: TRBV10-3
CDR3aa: CAISDPGKGAANEQYF
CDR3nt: TGTGCCATCAGTGACCCGGGAAAAGGAGCGGCCAACGAGCAGTACTTC